This T cell receptor (beta chain) emerged from a study of tumor-infiltrating lymphocytes in primary liver carcinoma. On the study more broadly: Staging of the tumors gave T1-T3 N0M0, with widths of roughly 4.2 to 11 cm. Samples returned roughly 3.5 to 8 million productive TCRbeta reads each. Read depth did not differ significantly between tissue types. Study-wide findings and caveats: A significantly higher top-250-clone fraction was found in tumors than in blood (p = 0.039).

This CDR3 has 16 residues. Germline lookup yields CDR1 MDHEN and CDR2 SYDVKM. V was pared by 6 bases and J by 5 bases, with 20 bases between. Priming with a constant-region primer yielded TCR beta cDNA from 400 to 500 ng total RNA. Amplification in three nested multiplex PCR rounds with slightly modified ARM-PCR gave rise to TCR beta libraries. The two initial PCR rounds, approximately 10 cycles each, used TRBV1-TRBV30 forward and C-beta reverse primers. TCRdb re-analysed the multiplex PCR reads in MiXCR, keeping a single row per CDR3 protein. This sample yields roughly 32,000 distinct CDR3 sequences, of which 71% are seen a single time; 30% to 40% belongs to the top ten. Details on this clonotype: No antigen is known for it.

Unsorted bulk tissue, roughly 20-32 mg of it, served as the source for co-extraction of RNA and DNA. Chronic HBV infection affected patients, none of whom had received treatment. This sequence originates from a woman aged 25 to 39 with primary liver carcinoma and hepatitis B virus infection. V gene TRBV28 combines with J gene TRBJ1-5, with D tentatively TRBD1 (6 bases). What was sequenced was liver tumor tissue from sampling region 3. This sample's subset: tumor region T3, left-lateral pole. The CDR3 DNA sequence: TGTGCCAGCAGCGTGGCCCGGGGGCGCGACGATCAGCCCCAGCATTTT. Protein sequence: CASSVARGRDDQPQHF.